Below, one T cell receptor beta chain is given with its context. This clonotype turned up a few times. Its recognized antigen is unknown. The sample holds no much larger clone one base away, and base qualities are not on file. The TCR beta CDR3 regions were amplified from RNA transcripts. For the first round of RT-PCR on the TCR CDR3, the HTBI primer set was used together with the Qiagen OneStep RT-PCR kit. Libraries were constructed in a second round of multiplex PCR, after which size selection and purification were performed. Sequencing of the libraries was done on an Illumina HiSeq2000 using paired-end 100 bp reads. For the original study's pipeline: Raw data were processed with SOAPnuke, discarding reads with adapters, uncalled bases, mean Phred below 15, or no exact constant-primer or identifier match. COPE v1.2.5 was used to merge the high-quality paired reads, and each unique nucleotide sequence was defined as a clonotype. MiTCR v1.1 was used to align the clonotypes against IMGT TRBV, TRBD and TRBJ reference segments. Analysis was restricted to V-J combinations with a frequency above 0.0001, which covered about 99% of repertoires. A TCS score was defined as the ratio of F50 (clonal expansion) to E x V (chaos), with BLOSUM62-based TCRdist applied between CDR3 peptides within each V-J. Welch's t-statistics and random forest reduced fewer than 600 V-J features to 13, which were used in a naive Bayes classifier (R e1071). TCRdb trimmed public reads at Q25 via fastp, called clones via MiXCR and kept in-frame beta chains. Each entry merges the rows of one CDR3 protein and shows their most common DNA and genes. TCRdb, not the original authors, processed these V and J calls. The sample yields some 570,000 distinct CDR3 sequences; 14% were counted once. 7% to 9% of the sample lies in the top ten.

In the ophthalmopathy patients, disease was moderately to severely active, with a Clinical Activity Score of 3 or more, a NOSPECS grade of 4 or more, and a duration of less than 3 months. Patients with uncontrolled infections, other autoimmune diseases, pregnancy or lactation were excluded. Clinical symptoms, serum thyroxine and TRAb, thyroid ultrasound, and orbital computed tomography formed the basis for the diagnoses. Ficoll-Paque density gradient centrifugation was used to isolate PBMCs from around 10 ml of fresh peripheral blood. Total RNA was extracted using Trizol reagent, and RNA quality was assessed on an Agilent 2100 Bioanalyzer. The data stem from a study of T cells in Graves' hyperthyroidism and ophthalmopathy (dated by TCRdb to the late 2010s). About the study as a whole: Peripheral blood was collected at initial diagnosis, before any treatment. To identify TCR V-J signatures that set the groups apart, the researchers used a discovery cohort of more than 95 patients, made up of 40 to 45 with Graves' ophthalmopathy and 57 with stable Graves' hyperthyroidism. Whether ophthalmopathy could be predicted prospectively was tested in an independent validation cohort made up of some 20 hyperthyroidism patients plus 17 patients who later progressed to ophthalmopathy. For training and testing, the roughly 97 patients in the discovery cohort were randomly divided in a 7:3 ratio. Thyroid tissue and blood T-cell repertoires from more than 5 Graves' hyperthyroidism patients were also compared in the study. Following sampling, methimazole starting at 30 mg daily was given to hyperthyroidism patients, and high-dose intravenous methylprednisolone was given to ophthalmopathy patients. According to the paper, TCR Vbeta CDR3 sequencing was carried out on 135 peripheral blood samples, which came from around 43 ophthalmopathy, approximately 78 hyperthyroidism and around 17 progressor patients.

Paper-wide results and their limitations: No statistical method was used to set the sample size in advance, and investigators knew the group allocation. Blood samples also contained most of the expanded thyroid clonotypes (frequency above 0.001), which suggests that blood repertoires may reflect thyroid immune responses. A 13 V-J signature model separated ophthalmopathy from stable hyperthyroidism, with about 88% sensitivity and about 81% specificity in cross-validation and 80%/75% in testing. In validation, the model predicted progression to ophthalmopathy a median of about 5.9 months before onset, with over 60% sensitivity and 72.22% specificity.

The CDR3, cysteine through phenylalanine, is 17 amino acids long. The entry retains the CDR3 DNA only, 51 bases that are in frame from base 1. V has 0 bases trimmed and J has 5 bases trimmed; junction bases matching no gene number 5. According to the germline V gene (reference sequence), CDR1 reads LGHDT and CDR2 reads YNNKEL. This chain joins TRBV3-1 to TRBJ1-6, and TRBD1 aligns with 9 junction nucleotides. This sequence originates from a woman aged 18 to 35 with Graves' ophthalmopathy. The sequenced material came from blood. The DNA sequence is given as TGTGCCAGCAGCCAAGATGGGGACAGGGTGGATAATTCACCCCTCCACTTT. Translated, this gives CASSQDGDRVDNSPLHF.